The rows below give T cell receptor beta chains drawn from one sample of a study of blood T cell repertoires in COVID-19. Using immunoSEQ multiplex PCR, the repertoire was profiled, and TCRdb retains in-frame clones only, with some absent. The sample gives approximately 160,000 clones, roughly 84% of which show up once; around 8.4% is in the top ten. Sequencing input: peripheral blood. The origin of the receptors is an elderly woman with active or convalescent COVID-19. Both conserved end residues are part of each CDR3. Fields, in order: clone size, V gene, D gene, J gene, CDR3 DNA, CDR3 protein. The D gene is left open where the match is weak. The size entry is marked missing in some rows and otherwise reads once, few, many or a size class.

.	TRBV9	.	TRBJ1-1	TGTGCCAGCAGCCCTCGTCCGAGATCTGAAGCTTTCTTT	CASSPRPRSEAFF
.	TRBV10-3	.	TRBJ2-1	TGTGCCATCAGTGCACTACCCCCCTACGACAATGAGCAGTTCTTC	CAISALPPYDNEQFF
.	TRBV27	.	TRBJ1-5	TGTGCCAGCAGTCAACAGGGATTCGATCAGCCCCAGCATTTT	CASSQQGFDQPQHF
.	TRBV18	TRBD2	TRBJ2-3	TGTGCCAGCTCACCCCTAGCGGGGGGCCCTATCACAGATACGCAGTATTTT	CASSPLAGGPITDTQYF
.	TRBV25-1	TRBD1	TRBJ2-7	TGTGCCAGCAGTCCCCTGGGGGGACAGGGATCGCGCGAGCAGTACTTC	CASSPLGGQGSREQYF
.	TRBV6-5	TRBD2	TRBJ2-2	TGTGCCGGTTTTAGCGGGGGGCGGGACACCGGGGAGCTGTTTTTT	CAGFSGGRDTGELFF
.	TRBV4-1	.	TRBJ1-1	TGCGCCAGCAGTGGAGGGGATCGGCAGATAACTGAAGCTTTCTTT	CASSGGDRQITEAFF
.	TRBV2	.	TRBJ1-5	TGTGCCAGCAGTGGCCTAGAAGACCTTAATAATCAGCCCCAGCATTTT	CASSGLEDLNNQPQHF
once	TRBV7-3	TRBD1	TRBJ1-1	TGTGCCAGCAGCCCAGGGGGCGGGACTGAAGCTTTCTTT	CASSPGGGTEAFF
.	TRBV7-2	.	TRBJ2-4	TGTGCCAGCAGCTTAGTGGGGGCGCTGGTCAAAAACATTCAGTACTTC	CASSLVGALVKNIQYF
.	TRBV20-1	TRBD2	TRBJ2-1	TGCAGTGCTAGTCGGACTAGCGCTATGGCGGGGTCGGGCAATGAGCAGTTCTTC	CSASRTSAMAGSGNEQFF
few	TRBV4-1	.	TRBJ2-1	TGCGCCAGCAGCCGTCAAAGCGCGGTATCCTACAATGAGCAGTTCTTC	CASSRQSAVSYNEQFF
.	TRBV6-6	TRBD2	TRBJ2-3	TGTGCCAGCAGTCTAGCCCGACTAGCGGGGGATCTAGTCCGCACAGATACGCAGTATTTT	CASSLARLAGDLVRTDTQYF
.	TRBV7-3	.	TRBJ2-3	TGTGCCAGCAGCCAGACAGCGACCACAGATACGCAGTATTTT	CASSQTATTDTQYF
few	TRBV6-5	.	TRBJ1-1	TGTGCCAGCAGTTACCGGGACACCCTGAACACTGAAGCTTTCTTT	CASSYRDTLNTEAFF
.	TRBV7-2	TRBD1	TRBJ2-2	TGTGCCAGCAGTCGACAGGGGGCAACCGGGGAGCTGTTTTTT	CASSRQGATGELFF
.	TRBV11-2	.	TRBJ1-1	TGTGCCAGCAGCTTGAACGGGGAGAACACTGAAGCTTTCTTT	CASSLNGENTEAFF
.	TRBV11-2	.	TRBJ1-4	TGTGCCAGCAGCTTAAACAGGGTTGGGGAAAAACTGTTTTTT	CASSLNRVGEKLFF
once	TRBV6-2/TRBV6-3	.	TRBJ2-7	TGTGCCAGCAGTGGGGACAAGGGGACCATATCCCCCGCGCAGTACTTC	CASSGDKGTISPAQYF
.	TRBV28	.	TRBJ1-1	TGTGCCAGCAGCCCTGCGGCCTCACTGAACACTGAAGCTTTCTTT	CASSPAASLNTEAFF
.	TRBV5-1	.	TRBJ2-7	TGCGCCAGCAGCTTGGTTCAGGCGAACTACGAGCAGTACTTC	CASSLVQANYEQYF
.	TRBV7-9	.	TRBJ2-5	TGTGCCAGCAGCTCCGGTGCAGGGGCCCAGGAGACCCAGTACTTC	CASSSGAGAQETQYF
.	TRBV7-2	TRBD1	TRBJ2-1	TGTGCCAGCAGCTTGACAACCATCGGACAGGGGGCGGATAGTGAGCAGTTCTTC	CASSLTTIGQGADSEQFF
.	TRBV18	TRBD1	TRBJ1-5	TGTGCCAGCTCACTAGGACAGGTCAATCAGCCCCAGCATTTT	CASSLGQVNQPQHF
.	TRBV7-7	.	TRBJ1-1	TGTGCTAGCAGCGAGGATCTGAACACTGAAGCTTTCTTT	CASSEDLNTEAFF
.	TRBV4-1	TRBD2	TRBJ2-5	TGCGCCAGCAGCCAACGGGTGAAGGCCCGAGGACTAGAGGAGACCCAGTACTTC	CASSQRVKARGLEETQYF
.	TRBV3-1/TRBV3-2	.	TRBJ2-1	TGTGCCAGCAGCCAAGTCAGTGAGCAGTTCTTC	CASSQVSEQFF
.	TRBV5-1	.	TRBJ2-7	TGCGCCAGCAGCGTTGGAGGGGTAGGACCCTACGAGCAGTACTTC	CASSVGGVGPYEQYF
medium-sized	TRBV12-5	TRBD1	TRBJ2-1	TGTGCTAGTGGTCCCGACAGGGGAACCTACAATGAGCAGTTCTTC	CASGPDRGTYNEQFF
few	TRBV18	TRBD1	TRBJ2-7	TGTGCCAGCTCACCACCCGGACAGGCAGACTACGAGCAGTACTTC	CASSPPGQADYEQYF
.	TRBV9	.	TRBJ2-6	TGTGCCAGCAGCGTTGGGACATCTTCCCCTTGGGTGACTTTC	CASSVGTSSPWVTF
.	TRBV6-5	.	TRBJ1-5	TGTGCCAGCAGCCCCAGACCCAGCAGGCAGCCCCAGCATTTT	CASSPRPSRQPQHF
.	TRBV4-3	TRBD2	TRBJ2-3	TGCGCCAGCAGCCAAGCAAATCGGGGGGACACAGATACGCAGTATTTT	CASSQANRGDTDTQYF
.	TRBV3-1/TRBV3-2	.	TRBJ1-1	TGTGCCAGCAGCCAAGATCGGGGGACTGAAGCTTTCTTT	CASSQDRGTEAFF
.	TRBV7-6	.	TRBJ2-2	TGTGCCAGCAGCTTATCTCAAGGGGGATCCACCGGGGAGCTGTTTTTT	CASSLSQGGSTGELFF
.	TRBV2	.	TRBJ1-2	TGTGCCAGCGGCTTAGCTGGCTACACCTTC	CASGLAGYTF
.	TRBV19	TRBD1	TRBJ1-5	TGTGCCAGTACCGACAGGGTTGATCAGCCCCAGCATTTT	CASTDRVDQPQHF
.	TRBV6-2/TRBV6-3	.	TRBJ2-7	TGTGCCAGCAGTTATTCAGGTATCGAGCAGTACTTC	CASSYSGIEQYF
.	TRBV7-8	.	TRBJ2-7	TGTGCCAGCAGCTCGATTGGCGGCTACGAGCAGTACTTC	CASSSIGGYEQYF
.	TRBV7-2	.	TRBJ2-7	TGTGCCAGCAGCCCTTTTACAGGAGACTCCTACGAGCAGTACTTC	CASSPFTGDSYEQYF
.	TRBV19	.	TRBJ1-5	TGTGCCAGTAGCCCAGGACTTCAGCCCCAGCATTTT	CASSPGLQPQHF
.	TRBV10-2	.	TRBJ1-4	TGCGCCAGCGCGGCGGGAAGTAATGAAAAACTGTTTTTT	CASAAGSNEKLFF